These 17 T cell receptor beta chains were sequenced from one sample in a study of blood T cell repertoires in COVID-19 (TCRdb year 2020). The library was built by means of the immunoSEQ multiplex PCR assay. TCRdb provides this immuneACCESS table in a form limited to in-frame rearrangements. Some clones are lacking; in checked studies, under half of them reflect an unresolved V gene, and why the rest are absent is not known. Recorded for this sample are 110,000 or so clones; 85% of them occurred a single time. Around an eighth of the sample rests with the top ten. The specimen was peripheral blood. The receptors come from a human donor in a cohort sampled during active COVID-19.

The chain uses TRBV7-9 and TRBJ1-1, with 9 bases aligning to TRBD1. Germline V gene sequence: CDR1 SEHNR, CDR2 FQNEAQ (reference sequence). V shed 1 base and J 3 bases; nucleotides not matched to a gene: 0. The CDR3 contains 14 residues. CDR3 in DNA: TGTGCCAGCAGCTTAGGACAGGGGGACACTGAAGCTTTCTTT. Translation: CASSLGQGDTEAFF. The entire variable domain, with the rest obtained from reference TRBV7-9 and TRBJ1-1, is as follows: DTGVSQNPRHKITKRGQNVTFRCDPISEHNRLYWYRQTLGQGPEFLTYFQNEAQLEKSRLLSDRFSAERPKGSFSTLEIQRTEQGDSAMYLCASSLGQGDTEAFFGQGTRLTVV.

The V gene is TRBV19, the J gene TRBJ2-3; 9 nucleotides align to TRBD1. The V and J ends lost 5 bases and 5 bases, in that order; junction bases with no gene match: 11. CDR1 is LNHDA, CDR2 SQIVND, per germline (reference sequence). The CDR3 totals 16 residues. The CDR3: CASSVVVGQGRDTQYF. The CDR3 DNA sequence: TGTGCCAGTAGTGTCGTCGTAGGACAGGGGCGAGATACGCAGTATTTT.

The V and J genes are TRBV11-2 and TRBJ2-5; no reliable D call. The ends were cut back, 0 bases at V and 5 bases at J, with 10 bases in the middle. The CDR3 loop spans 14 amino acids. In germline, CDR1 is SGHAT, CDR2 FQNNGV. The CDR3 loop reads CASSLDILSETQYF. Here the CDR3 DNA reads TGTGCCAGCAGCTTAGATATCTTGTCCGAGACCCAGTACTTC.

This chain uses TRBV7-2 with TRBJ2-7; TRBD2 agrees at 12 bases. This CDR3 is built from 16 residues. The germline gives CDR1 SGHTA, CDR2 FQGNSA. V lost 0 bases and J lost 3; bases outside the gene matches: 3. CDR3 bases: TGTGCCAGCAGCTTAGCCCCGACTAGCGGGGGCTACGAGCAGTACTTC. This gives the protein CASSLAPTSGGYEQYF. The full variable domain, its missing parts supplied by reference TRBV7-2 and TRBJ2-7, is GAGVSQSPSNKVTEKGKDVELRCDPISGHTALYWYRQSLGQGLEFLIYFQGNSAPDKSGLPSDRFSAERTGGSVSTLTIQRTQQEDSAVYLCASSLAPTSGGYEQYFGPGTRLTVT.

This clone was recorded only once. The CDR3 here is CASSTDRHEKLFF. CDR3 nucleotide sequence: TGTGCCAGTAGTACCGACAGACATGAAAAACTGTTTTTT. The chain joins TRBV19 to TRBJ1-4, with a weak D call TRBD1 (5 bases). Trimming took off 4 bases at V and 6 bases at J, with 9 bases between the two ends. The CDR3 loop spans 13 amino acids. Germline-derived CDR1 and CDR2 are LNHDA and SQIVND (reference sequence).

This chain links TRBV3-1 (or the pseudogene TRBV3-2) with TRBJ2-7; 7 nucleotides match TRBD2. The germline CDR1 and CDR2 sequences are LGHDT and YNNKEL (reference sequence). CDR3 length: 15 amino acids. J lost 5 bases, V lost 7 bases, and 14 bases had no gene match. This chain's CDR3 is CASTRMGGAGNEQYF. The CDR3 nucleotides read TGTGCCAGCACCCGAATGGGAGGGGCCGGGAACGAGCAGTACTTC.

This clone was picked up a small number of times. The CDR3 DNA follows: TGTGCCAGCAGCTTGGTAGGGGGCCTAACCGAGCAGTACTTC. Translating gives CASSLVGGLTEQYF. The V gene is TRBV5-4, the J gene TRBJ2-7, with 7 bases matching TRBD1. The CDR3 is 14 amino acids. The junction had 6 bases not matched to a gene; V was cut back by 0 bases and J by 6 bases. Germline loops: CDR1 SGHNT, CDR2 YYREEE (reference sequence).

The chain has TRBV5-1 and TRBJ1-5; D is perhaps TRBD1 (6 bases). This CDR3 spans 16 amino acids. Germline V CDR1 and CDR2: SGHRS, YFSETQ. The V and J ends lost 4 bases and 6 bases respectively, with 20 bases between them. Here the CDR3 reads CASSPEGVGNPQPQHF. The DNA for the CDR3 is TGCGCCAGCAGCCCCGAGGGGGTCGGGAACCCTCAGCCCCAGCATTTT.

This chain connects TRBV7-8 to TRBJ1-5; 10 bases are shared with TRBD1. The CDR3 runs to 13 residues. CDR1 is SGHVS, CDR2 FQNEAQ, per germline. V gave up 5 bases and J gave up 9 bases; unmatched junction bases: 4. Here the CDR3 DNA reads TGTGCCAGCAGCAGACAGGGGGCACTGCCCCAGCATTTT. Protein product: CASSRQGALPQHF.

As regards this clone: A read error may produce the germline difference seen at one junction end. V and J are TRBV11-2 and TRBJ2-1; the match to TRBD1 covers 11 bases. The CDR3 totals 15 residues. Germline V lookup: CDR1 SGHAT, CDR2 FQNNGV. CDR3: CASSFFLAGTGGWIF. CDR3 nucleotides: TGTGCCAGCAGCTTTTTCTTAGCGGGGACAGGGGGGTGGATCTTC.

The chain has TRBV15 and TRBJ1-2; D is uncertain. The CDR3 is 15 residues long. V lost 0 bases and J 5 bases, leaving 13 bases between the germline ends. Germline V gene data show CDR1 as LNHNV and CDR2 as YYDKDF (reference sequence). The CDR3 spells CATSREGTAFYGYTF. The CDR3 DNA sequence: TGTGCCACCAGCAGAGAAGGAACAGCTTTTTATGGCTACACCTTC. The whole variable domain, remainder taken from reference TRBV15 and TRBJ1-2, is DAMVIQNPRYQVTQFGKPVTLSCSQTLNHNVMYWYQQKSSQAPKLLFHYYDKDFNNEADTPDNFQSRRPNTSFCFLDIRSPGLGDTAMYLCATSREGTAFYGYTFGSGTRLTVV.

This clone showed up just once. V usage is TRBV4-2 and J usage is TRBJ2-7, with D maybe TRBD2 (6 bases). The CDR3 is 15 amino acids. Germline V gives CDR1 LGHNA, CDR2 YNFKEQ. V lost 0 bases, J lost 7 bases, and 16 bases lay in between. CDR3 loop: CASSQDYRQGGEQYF. The CDR3 DNA reads as TGTGCCAGCAGCCAAGATTACCGGCAGGGAGGTGAGCAGTACTTC.

The gene calls are TRBV2 and TRBJ2-5, with TRBD2 identical over 13 bases. The germline gives CDR1 SNHLY, CDR2 FYNNEI. CDR3 size: 14 residues. J was trimmed by 3 bases and V by 8 bases; bases with no gene match: 3. CDR3 nucleotide sequence: TGTGCCAGCCAAGGACTAGCGGGGGAAGAGACCCAGTACTTC. This encodes CASQGLAGEETQYF. The full variable domain, in which reference TRBV2 and TRBJ2-5 provide the parts outside the CDR3, is EPEVTQTPSHQVTQMGQEVILRCVPISNHLYFYWYRQILGQKVEFLVSFYNNEISEKSEIFDDQFSVERPDGSNFTLKIRSTKLEDSAMYFCASQGLAGEETQYFGPGTRLLVL.

The V gene is TRBV3-1 (or the pseudogene TRBV3-2), the J gene TRBJ1-2; D perhaps matches TRBD1 (5 bases). CDR1 is LGHDT and CDR2 is YNNKEL in the germline V gene (reference sequence). This CDR3 has 14 residues. V was cut by 1 base and J by 4 bases, with 10 bases left in between. As DNA, the CDR3 is TGTGCCAGCAGCCAAGGCTCGCAGGGCTATGGCTACACCTTC. This gives the protein CASSQGSQGYGYTF.

About this clone: Distinct nucleotide sequences in the sample also encode this CDR3. J is TRBJ1-5 and V is TRBV4-3; unclear D gene. CDR3 length: 13 residues. In germline, CDR1 is LGHNA, CDR2 YSLEER. Trimming shortened V by 3 bases and J by 5 bases, and 8 bases separated the two germline ends. CDR3 region: CASSQRTDQPQHF. For the CDR3, the DNA is TGCGCCAGCAGCCAGCGAACAGATCAGCCCCAGCATTTT.

This clone was seen once. This sequence joins TRBV6-2 or TRBV6-3 and TRBJ1-5; D unclear. Germline-derived CDR1 and CDR2 are MNHEY and SVGEGT. CDR3 length: 15 amino acids. Trimming removed 6 bases at V and 2 bases at J, with 14 bases between. The CDR3 is CASSHDEVRNQPQHF. The CDR3 DNA is TGTGCCAGCAGCCACGACGAGGTACGCAATCAGCCCCAGCATTTT.

This chain links TRBV7-2 with TRBJ2-3, with D possibly matching TRBD2 (6 bases). The CDR3 totals 17 residues. From germline, CDR1 is SGHTA and CDR2 FQGNSA. V lost 0 bases and J 3 bases, leaving 16 bases between the germline ends. CDR3 sequence (DNA): TGTGCCAGCAGCTTAGCCTCCGGGCCGCGGGGAACAGATACGCAGTATTTT. Its protein product is CASSLASGPRGTDTQYF.